This TCR beta chain is from a study of Graves' ophthalmopathy and Graves' hyperthyroidism (dated by TCRdb to the late 2010s). About the study as a whole: Stable hyperthyroidism was defined as no progression to ophthalmopathy within 18 months of follow-up. To explore V-J signatures that distinguish ophthalmopathy from hyperthyroidism, a discovery set of roughly 98 patients was enrolled, made up of roughly 41 with ophthalmopathy and around 60 with stable hyperthyroidism. After sampling, hyperthyroidism patients received methimazole starting at 30 mg daily, and ophthalmopathy patients received high-dose intravenous methylprednisolone. For independent validation, a separate cohort was made up of 18 hyperthyroidism patients plus 17 patients who later progressed from hyperthyroidism to ophthalmopathy. The study used signatures of the TCR beta repertoire to tell Graves' ophthalmopathy apart from Graves' hyperthyroidism and to predict which patients would progress to ophthalmopathy. T-cell repertoires of thyroid tissue and blood were compared in five or six hyperthyroidism patients. In total, 135 blood samples were TCR-sequenced: 43 ophthalmopathy, about 75 hyperthyroidism and roughly 17 hyperthyroidism-to-ophthalmopathy patients.

Of note for this clonotype: Its specific antigen is unknown. Per-base qualities were not stored, and no clone one base away is much larger.

The CDR3 contains 13 residues, cysteine and phenylalanine counted. The retained sequence is limited to the CDR3, 39 bases, with the frame set at the first base. Trimming removed 2 bases from V and 6 bases from J, leaving 5 bases between the germline ends. CDR1 MGHDK and CDR2 SYGVNS are derived from the germline V gene. The study at large found these results: Most expanded thyroid clonotypes with frequency above 0.001 were also detected in blood, suggesting blood repertoires may reflect the thyroid immune response. In validation, the model predicted ophthalmopathy progression with more than 55% sensitivity and roughly 78% specificity; more than ten predicted patients were CT-confirmed with GO in a median of approximately six months. No statistical method was used to set the sample size in advance, and the investigators knew which group each participant was assigned to. In cross-validation, the 13-signature model distinguished ophthalmopathy from stable hyperthyroidism with less than 90% sensitivity and around 84% specificity, while in the test set the corresponding values were roughly 80% and 75%.

For repertoire sequencing, the TCR beta CDR3 regions were amplified from RNA transcripts. The first round of RT-PCR was done with HTBI primers and the Qiagen OneStep RT-PCR kit, and was followed by a second round of multiplex PCR, then size selection and purification. The libraries underwent paired-end sequencing with 100 bp reads on an Illumina HiSeq2000. The original pipeline was this. SOAPnuke was used to process the reads, throwing out any read that had adapters, had uncalled bases, had a mean Phred below 15, or lacked an exact constant-primer or identifier match. High-quality paired reads were merged with COPE v1.2.5. Each unique nucleotide sequence was treated as a clonotype, and MiTCR v1.1 was used to align the clonotypes to the IMGT TRB V, D and J references. Only V-J combinations with frequency above 0.0001 were analysed, covering around 99% of repertoires. For each V-J combination, a TCR clonal expansion and chaos score was defined as the ratio of F50 clonal expansion to chaos observed in the TCRdist matrix. Welch's t-statistics and random forest were used to narrow the features down to roughly twelve V-J combinations, which were then fed into a naive Bayes classifier. Thyroid-blood repertoire similarity was quantified with the Morisita-Horn index. Starting from the raw public reads, TCRdb applied fastp trimming at Q25, assembled clones with MiXCR and retained in-frame beta chains. Entries that share a CDR3 protein sequence are merged under the most common genes and DNA. What appears here as the V and J calls and clone size reflects TCRdb's work, not the paper's. The sample has around 1.1 million distinct CDR3 sequences on record, 36% of them singletons. Jointly, the top ten make up more than 9.5% of the sample.

The hyperthyroidism patients were 18 to 65 years old and newly diagnosed, with a disease duration of less than 2 months. Anyone with other autoimmune diseases, uncontrolled infections, pregnancy or lactation was excluded from the study. Clinical symptoms, serum thyroxine, TRAb, thyroid ultrasound and orbital computed tomography were used for diagnosis. Trizol reagent was used to extract the total RNA, and its quality was then checked on an Agilent 2100 Bioanalyzer. The sequence was obtained from an adult man with Graves' hyperthyroidism. Sequenced: peripheral blood or thyroid tissue (not recorded which). The chain was built from TRBV25-1 and TRBJ1-6; the D gene is not confidently resolved. The DNA is as follows: TGTGCCAGCAGTGAAGCGGGTAATTCACCCCTCCACTTT. This codes for CASSEAGNSPLHF.